The clone carrying this TCR beta chain has just a few counts. This record belongs to a study of T-cell reconstitution after alpha-beta-depleted transplantation in children. Researchers prepared the TCRbeta library using unique molecular identifiers, the study reports. TCRdb processed the PCR reads anew with MiXCR; each CDR3 protein has one entry. The table lists a few hundred thousand distinct CDR3 sequences, under 9.5% of them singletons. CDR1 and CDR2 from the germline V gene are MNHEY and SVGEGT. The CDR3 sequence is 15 residues long. The V gene lost 4 bases and the J gene lost 2 bases, with 14 bases spanning the gap.

The sample was PBMCs from the stem cell graft donor, taken from the stem cell graft. This chain joins TRBV6-2 or TRBV6-3 and TRBJ2-5; maybe TRBD2 (6 bases). This clonotype was sampled from a human donor who donated a stem cell graft to a child with acute lymphoblastic leukemia. This CDR3 is CASSSREVLQETQYF. CDR3 nucleotide sequence: TGTGCCAGCAGTTCCAGGGAGGTCCTTCAAGAGACCCAGTACTTC.